What follows describes a single T cell receptor beta chain. The V gene lost 6 bases and the J gene lost 6 bases, with 12 bases spanning the gap. The germline CDR1 and CDR2 sequences are MNHEY and SVGAGI. The CDR3 consists of 12 residues. Subsets obtained from CD4+ cells comprised CD45RA+ naive and CD45RA-negative memory cells. This record belongs to a study of shared clonotypes between healthy human individuals. The method was immunoSEQ multiplex PCR; TCRdb's version includes in-frame clones alone and lacks a portion of them. The table records roughly 2.2 million clones, 85% to 95% of them present only once.

The sequence was collected from a man aged 18 to 29 in good health. Some clones in this sample may be carry-over from other donors' samples. V gene TRBV6-5 combines with J gene TRBJ2-7; D might be TRBD2 (6 bases). The sequenced material came from naive CD4+ T cells from PBMCs. Subset: CD45RA+ positively selected. The CDR3 DNA sequence: TGTGCCAGCAGCACGACTAGTGGCGAGCAGTACTTC. It yields the protein CASSTTSGEQYF.